These T cell receptor beta chains were read from a single sample in a study of vaccination and CD4 T cells after COVID-19. Via MiXCR, TCRdb re-called the PCR reads, giving one row per CDR3 protein. Among 11,000 or so distinct CDR3 sequences listed, roughly half were seen once. Which antigens these TCRs recognize remains unknown. The sequenced material came from CD4+ T cells from blood, cultured in vitro. Receptor source: a human donor who had recovered from COVID-19. Each CDR3 is given with its conserved first and last residue. A D gene is named only where the DNA matches it firmly. A clone size is listed for some rows: how often the clone was seen (once, few, many), or a class if it is expanded.

NA	TRBV5-1	TRBJ2-1	NA	15	TGCGCCAGCAGCTTGGGCGTGGGTGGGTACAATGAGCAGTTCTTC	CASSLGVGGYNEQFF
NA	TRBV6-1	TRBJ1-3	TRBD1	14	TGTGCCAGCAGCCAGGGGGCGAACGGAAACACCATATATTTT	CASSQGANGNTIYF
NA	TRBV2	TRBJ2-7	TRBD2	14	TGTGCCAGCAGTCGGACTAGCGGGATCTACGAGCAGTACTTC	CASSRTSGIYEQYF
NA	TRBV6-1	TRBJ2-3	NA	13	TGTGCCAGCGGGGACCATTACACAGATACGCAGTATTTT	CASGDHYTDTQYF
NA	TRBV30	TRBJ2-5	NA	12	TGTGCCTGGAGTGTACGGCAAGAGACCCAGTACTTC	CAWSVRQETQYF
NA	TRBV7-6	TRBJ2-2	TRBD2	16	TGTGCCAGCAGCTCCGCGCTAGCGGGAGTGGCCGGGGAGCTGTTTTTT	CASSSALAGVAGELFF
NA	TRBV5-6	TRBJ2-5	NA	16	TGTGCCAGCAGCTACACGTTGGGCAGGGTGGGGGAGACCCAGTACTTC	CASSYTLGRVGETQYF
few	TRBV2	TRBJ1-5	TRBD1	13	TGTGCCAGTAGGACAGGCGGCAATCAGCCCCAGCATTTT	CASRTGGNQPQHF
NA	TRBV6-4	TRBJ2-2	NA	13	TGTGCCAGCAGTGGGGGGAACACCGGGGAGCTGTTTTTT	CASSGGNTGELFF
few	TRBV24-1	TRBJ2-1	NA	13	TGTGCCACCAGGCAGAGCTCCTACAATGAGCAGTTCTTC	CATRQSSYNEQFF
NA	TRBV6-5	TRBJ2-6	NA	17	TGTGCCAGCAGTTACCCCCCCGGTAAGGCTGGGGCCAACGTCCTGACTTTC	CASSYPPGKAGANVLTF
few	TRBV6-2/TRBV6-3	TRBJ1-2	NA	12	TGTGCCAGCAGTCTAAATGGAGACGGCTACACCTTC	CASSLNGDGYTF
NA	TRBV20-1	TRBJ2-5	NA	12	TGCAGTGCCACCCCCCCTACTTTGTCACAGTACTTC	CSATPPTLSQYF
NA	TRBV29-1	TRBJ1-1	NA	14	TGCAGCGTTAAGTGGTCTGGGACCGACGGAGTAACTTTCTTT	CSVKWSGTDGVTFF
NA	TRBV19	TRBJ1-5	NA	16	TGTGCCAGTACCAACCCCCTAGAGGGAGGCAATCAGCCCCAGCATTTT	CASTNPLEGGNQPQHF
few	TRBV2	TRBJ2-7	NA	14	TGTGCCAGCTCCGGGGAACGGGACTCCTACGAGCAGTACTTC	CASSGERDSYEQYF
few	TRBV24-1	TRBJ1-1	NA	13	TGTGCCACCAGTGATACTAGGACAGCTGAAGCTTTCTTT	CATSDTRTAEAFF
NA	TRBV27	TRBJ1-5	NA	15	TGTGCCAGCAGTTTTGGCCAGGGTGGCAATCAGCCCCAGCATTTT	CASSFGQGGNQPQHF
NA	TRBV20-1	TRBJ2-3	TRBD2	14	TGCAGTGCTATGCTAGCGGAGCGACTAAATACGCAGTATTTT	CSAMLAERLNTQYF
few	TRBV7-9	TRBJ2-5	NA	15	TGTGCCAGCAGCTTCGGGGGGCGGTGGCAAGAGACCCAGTACTTC	CASSFGGRWQETQYF
NA	TRBV6-1	TRBJ2-1	TRBD2	15	TGTGCCAGCAGTACGGCTAGCGGGAGGGCCTTTGAGCAGTTCTTC	CASSTASGRAFEQFF
NA	TRBV4-3	TRBJ1-2	NA	17	TGCGCCAGCAGCCAAGATCAATTGGCAGGGGCCTCGTATGGCTACACCTTC	CASSQDQLAGASYGYTF
NA	TRBV12-3/TRBV12-4	TRBJ1-5	NA	13	TGTGCCAGCAGCCACGCAGGGGCACAGCCCCAGCATTTT	CASSHAGAQPQHF
few	TRBV7-2	TRBJ1-5	TRBD1	13	TGTGCCAGCAGCTTACAGGGGGATCAGCCCCAGCATTTT	CASSLQGDQPQHF
NA	TRBV12-3/TRBV12-4	TRBJ2-1	TRBD2	15	TGTGCCAGCAAGGAGTCAGGCGGGAGGGGGCGGGAGCAGTTCTTC	CASKESGGRGREQFF
NA	TRBV2	TRBJ2-1	NA	12	TGTGCCAGCAGTAAGGGCTACAATGAGCAGTTCTTC	CASSKGYNEQFF
NA	TRBV6-4	TRBJ2-3	NA	14	TGTGCCAGCAGCAACGGACCGGACACAGATACGCAGTATTTT	CASSNGPDTDTQYF
once	TRBV11-1	TRBJ1-1	NA	16	TGTGCCAGCAGCTTTGCTATCGGGGGGACGAACACTGAAGCTTTCTTT	CASSFAIGGTNTEAFF
few	TRBV20-1	TRBJ1-2	TRBD1	14	TGCAGTGCTAGCCCGGGACAGGGAATATATGGCTACACCTTC	CSASPGQGIYGYTF
large	TRBV20-1	TRBJ2-2	TRBD1	15	TGCAGTGCTACAAGCCCCAGGGGGCAAAGCGGGGAGCTGTTTTTT	CSATSPRGQSGELFF
few	TRBV2	TRBJ2-3	NA	14	TGTGCCAGCAGCCTACTAGTCCCCACAGATACGCAGTATTTT	CASSLLVPTDTQYF
few	TRBV20-1	TRBJ1-4	NA	13	TGCAGTGCTAGATCCGACAGTTTGGAAAAACTGTTTTTT	CSARSDSLEKLFF
once	TRBV7-8	TRBJ2-7	NA	14	TGTGCCAGCAGGGAACAGGCGGGCGCCTACGAGCAGTACTTC	CASREQAGAYEQYF
NA	TRBV15	TRBJ2-7	NA	13	TGTGCCACCAGCAGAGATCGGCGGGACTCCCAGTACTTC	CATSRDRRDSQYF
NA	TRBV7-9	TRBJ2-1	NA	15	TGTGCCAGCAGCCCCCGGGACTCGCCATACAATGAGCAGTTCTTC	CASSPRDSPYNEQFF
NA	TRBV20-1	TRBJ2-3	TRBD1	14	TGCAGTGCCTCGACAGGGCGCTACACAGATACGCAGTATTTT	CSASTGRYTDTQYF
NA	TRBV5-5	TRBJ1-6	TRBD1	14	TGTGCCAGCAGCGGGGACAGGGGTAATTCACCCCTCCACTTT	CASSGDRGNSPLHF
few	TRBV6-1	TRBJ1-1	NA	15	TGTGCCAGCAGTGACTACGAGGGGGAATCCCGTAAAGCTTTCTTT	CASSDYEGESRKAFF
few	TRBV18	TRBJ1-1	NA	14	TGTGCCAGCTCACCACTTTTGGGTGATACTGAAGCTTTCTTT	CASSPLLGDTEAFF
NA	TRBV6-1	TRBJ1-5	NA	14	TGTGCCAGTACTTCATCGGGGAACAATCAGCCCCAGCATTTT	CASTSSGNNQPQHF
NA	TRBV4-1	TRBJ1-2	NA	16	TGCGCCAGCAGCCAAGATCTCAGGGGACGTTGGGGAGGCTACACCTTC	CASSQDLRGRWGGYTF
NA	TRBV7-9	TRBJ2-5	NA	13	TGTGCCAGCAGCCCGGACCGAGTGGAGACCCAGTACTTC	CASSPDRVETQYF
NA	TRBV20-1	TRBJ2-7	NA	12	TGCAGTGCCCTATACTCGGGCACCGAGCAGTACTTC	CSALYSGTEQYF
once	TRBV20-1	TRBJ2-2	TRBD2	16	TGCAGTACTAGAGATCGGCGGGAGCGAAACACCGGGGAGCTGTTTTTT	CSTRDRRERNTGELFF
once	TRBV28	TRBJ1-2	NA	13	TGTGCCAGCAGTCCTGGACGGCACTATGGCTACACCTTC	CASSPGRHYGYTF
few	TRBV11-3	TRBJ1-5	NA	15	TGTGCCAGCAGCTCAGTACATTTCTACAATCAGCCCCAGCATTTT	CASSSVHFYNQPQHF
few	TRBV6-1	TRBJ1-3	NA	12	TGTGCCAGCACGGTCTCTGGAAACACCATATATTTT	CASTVSGNTIYF
NA	TRBV2	TRBJ1-6	NA	13	TGTGCCAGCAGTGAATCCCGGGGTTCACCCCTCCACTTT	CASSESRGSPLHF
few	TRBV15	TRBJ1-2	NA	14	TGTGCCACCAGCAGAGATTATAGGGTAACTGGCTACACCTTC	CATSRDYRVTGYTF
NA	TRBV20-1	TRBJ2-2	NA	12	TGCAGTGCTAGAGGGGACACCGGGGAGCTGTTTTTT	CSARGDTGELFF
NA	TRBV27	TRBJ1-4	TRBD1	13	TGTGCCATCCCTCGACAGGGCGGTGAAAAACTGTTTTTT	CAIPRQGGEKLFF
NA	TRBV5-4	TRBJ2-5	NA	15	TGTGCCAGCACCGAGAACGGGGGTAGTAAGGAGACCCAGTACTTC	CASTENGGSKETQYF
NA	TRBV18	TRBJ1-6	NA	14	TGTGCCAGCTCACCCGGCTCCTATAATTCACCCCTCCACTTT	CASSPGSYNSPLHF
few	TRBV15	TRBJ1-5	NA	17	TGTGCCACCAGCAGAAAATCAGGGGAATTTAGCAATCAGCCCCAGCATTTT	CATSRKSGEFSNQPQHF